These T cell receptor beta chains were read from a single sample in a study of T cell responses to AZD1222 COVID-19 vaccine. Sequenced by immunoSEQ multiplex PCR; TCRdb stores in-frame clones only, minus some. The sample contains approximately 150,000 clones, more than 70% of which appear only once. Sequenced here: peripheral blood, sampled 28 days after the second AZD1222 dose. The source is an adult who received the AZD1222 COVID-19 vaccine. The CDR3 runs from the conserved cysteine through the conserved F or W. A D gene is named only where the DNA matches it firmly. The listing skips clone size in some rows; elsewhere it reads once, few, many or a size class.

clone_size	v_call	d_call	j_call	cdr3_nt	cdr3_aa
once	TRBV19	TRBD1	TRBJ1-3	TGTGCCAGTAGAACTTCGGACAGGGCTGGAAACACCATATATTTT	CASRTSDRAGNTIYF
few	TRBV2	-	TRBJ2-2	TGTGCCAGCAGTGAAGGCCCGAACACCGGGGAGCTGTTTTTT	CASSEGPNTGELFF
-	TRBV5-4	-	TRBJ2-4	TGTGCCAGCAGCTTGGATCAGGGCCCCGAAAACATTCAGTACTTC	CASSLDQGPENIQYF
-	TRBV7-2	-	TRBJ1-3	TGTGCCAGCAGATTGGGAGGCTCTGGAAACACCATATATTTT	CASRLGGSGNTIYF
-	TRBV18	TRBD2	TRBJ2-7	TGTGCCAGCTCACCACCTGGACTAGCGTCCTACGAGCAGTACTTC	CASSPPGLASYEQYF
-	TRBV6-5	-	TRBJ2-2	TGTGCCAGCAGTTATCTTGGCGGCGGGGAGCTGTTTTTT	CASSYLGGGELFF
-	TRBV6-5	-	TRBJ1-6	TGTGCCAGCAGTTACTCGAATGGGGTAGGCAATTCACCCCTCCACTTT	CASSYSNGVGNSPLHF
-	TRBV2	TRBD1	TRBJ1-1	TGTGCCAGAGCAGGGGGCGCGAACACTGAAGCTTTCTTT	CARAGGANTEAFF
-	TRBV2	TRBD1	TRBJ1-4	TGTGCCAGCAGGGGACAGGGAACTAATGAAAAACTGTTTTTT	CASRGQGTNEKLFF
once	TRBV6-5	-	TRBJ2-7	TGTGCCAGCAGTTATGGGGGGGCCGGCGGCGACGAGCAGTACTTC	CASSYGGAGGDEQYF
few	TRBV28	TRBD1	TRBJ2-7	TGTGCCAGCAGTTGGGGACAGGGACTTCAGGAGCAGTACTTC	CASSWGQGLQEQYF
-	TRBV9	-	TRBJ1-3	TGTGCCAGCAGCCCCCAGGGTCCCGGAAACACCATATATTTT	CASSPQGPGNTIYF
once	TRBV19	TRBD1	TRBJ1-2	TGTGCCAGTAGTATAGACGCTCTGGGACAGGGACCACCTAACTATGGCTACACCTTC	CASSIDALGQGPPNYGYTF
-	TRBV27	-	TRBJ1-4	TGTGCCAGCACCCCTAGGTGGGGCGCTAATGAAAAACTGTTTTTT	CASTPRWGANEKLFF
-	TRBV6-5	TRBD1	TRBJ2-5	TGTGCCAGCAGCCTGACAGGGCCCTCAGAGACCCAGTACTTC	CASSLTGPSETQYF
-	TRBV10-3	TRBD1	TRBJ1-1	TGTGCCATACGACAGGGTCGGGAAACTGAAGCTTTCTTT	CAIRQGRETEAFF